This entry lists 17 T cell receptor beta chains sequenced from one sample in a study of T-cell memory formation after mild COVID-19. TCRdb independently ran MiXCR on the 5' RACE reads; one entry per CDR3 protein. The table has just over 300,000 distinct CDR3 sequences, 15% to 20% seen once. The sequencing sample was made of PBMCs or a T cell subset sorted from them (not recorded which). The source is a man aged 18 to 30 who had mild COVID-19 (a few samples of this study predate the infection). Cell type and time point are not known.

This clonotype was seen a few times. The rearrangement links TRBV18 to TRBJ2-7, with D perhaps TRBD1 (5 bases). The CDR3 loop spans 15 amino acids. Germline V gives CDR1 KGHSH, CDR2 LQKENI. Trimming removed 3 bases at V and 4 bases at J, with 16 bases between. The CDR3 is CASSPSGQGKYEQYV. CDR3 nucleotide sequence: TGTGCCAGCTCACCGTCTGGCCAGGGAAAATACGAGCAGTACGTC.

This clonotype was counted a few times. This chain links TRBV6-6 with TRBJ2-2, with D hard to call. Looked up from germline, CDR1 is MNHNY and CDR2 is SVGAGI (reference sequence). V was trimmed by 2 bases and J by 6 bases, leaving 13 bases between them. The CDR3 totals 15 residues. The CDR3 is CASSYLVGGPGELFF. The CDR3 DNA is TGTGCCAGCAGTTACCTAGTGGGCGGCCCCGGGGAGCTGTTTTTT.

This clonotype has only a few counts. The J gene is TRBJ2-7, the V gene TRBV12-3 or TRBV12-4, with D maybe TRBD1 (6 bases). This CDR3 is 13 amino acids long. V lost 3 bases to trimming and J lost 4 bases, with 10 bases between them. In DNA form, the CDR3 reads TGTGCCAGCAGTTTCCAGGGGCTATACGAGCAGTACTTC. This translates into CASSFQGLYEQYF.

The chain joins TRBV7-2 to TRBJ1-2; the D gene is possibly TRBD1 (5 bases). Germline CDR1 is SGHTA and CDR2 is FQGNSA. There are 15 residues in the CDR3. The V end lost 1 base, the J end lost 4 bases, and 13 bases lay between the germline ends. The CDR3 DNA is TGTGCCAGCAGCTTAGACACAGGAAGCTTCTATGGCTACACCTTC. It codes for CASSLDTGSFYGYTF.

The V and J genes are TRBV7-6 and TRBJ1-1; D is unresolved. V shed 5 bases and J shed 10 bases, with 20 bases lying between them. The CDR3 contains 14 residues. The germline V gene encodes CDR1 SGHVS and CDR2 FNYEAQ. CDR3 amino acids: CASSPGHTIPGAFF. CDR3 nucleotide sequence: TGTGCCAGCAGCCCGGGCCATACTATTCCCGGAGCTTTCTTT.

The rearrangement uses TRBV6-5 and TRBJ1-5, with 11 nucleotides matching TRBD1. The CDR3 covers 15 residues. Germline V gene sequence: CDR1 MNHEY, CDR2 SVGAGI. J gave up 7 bases and V 5 bases, and 7 bases lay outside the gene matches. DNA for the CDR3: TGTGCCAGCAGTCAGGGACAGGGGGTAGGACAGCCCCAGCATTTT. This sequence encodes CASSQGQGVGQPQHF.

This clonotype was counted a few times. This chain connects TRBV20-1 to TRBJ2-1, with 10 positions matching TRBD1. The length of the CDR3 is 14 residues. Germline V lookup: CDR1 DFQATT, CDR2 SNEGSKA (reference sequence). V gave up 5 bases and J gave up 8 bases; unmatched junction bases: 9. The CDR3 DNA reads TGCAGTGCTTCAGGACAGGGGGGGATTGATGAGCAGTTCTTC. It codes for CSASGQGGIDEQFF.

In its sample, this clonotype was seen many times. The chain is built from TRBV12-3 or TRBV12-4 and TRBJ2-7; D remains unclear. CDR3 length: 13 amino acids. V was trimmed by 6 bases and J by 1 base, leaving 10 bases between them. The CDR3 region is CASRVGRSYEQYF. CDR3 nucleotide sequence: TGTGCCAGCAGGGTGGGCAGATCCTACGAGCAGTACTTC.

This sequence joins TRBV10-3 and TRBJ1-5, with D unresolved. The CDR3 covers 13 residues. Germline CDR1 ENHRY, CDR2 SYGVKD. The V gene lost 5 bases and the J gene lost 4 bases, with 9 bases spanning the gap. The CDR3 here is CAISPTLNQPQHF. The CDR3 DNA reads as TGTGCCATCAGTCCGACGTTGAATCAGCCCCAGCATTTT.

The sample holds a few counts of this clonotype. V gene TRBV27 combines with J gene TRBJ2-7, with TRBD1 as a possible D gene (6 bases). CDR3 size: 13 residues. Germline V gene sequence: CDR1 MNHEY, CDR2 SMNVEV (reference sequence). V was trimmed by 7 bases and J by 1 base, leaving 11 bases between them. CDR3 sequence (DNA): TGTGCCAGCAACAGGGTTGATTCCTACGAGCAGTACTTC. Protein product: CASNRVDSYEQYF.

The chain is built from TRBV20-1 and TRBJ1-2; D is unclear. The CDR3 length is 15 residues. The V and J ends lost 0 bases and 4 bases respectively, with 15 bases between them. The germline V gene has CDR1 DFQATT and CDR2 SNEGSKA (reference sequence). The CDR3: CSARDPGTMGYGYTF. In nucleotides, the CDR3 is TGCAGTGCTAGAGATCCGGGCACCATGGGCTATGGCTACACCTTC.

The CDR3 loop reads CASSSLSGPISKQYV. CDR3 sequence (DNA): TGTGCCAGTAGTTCCCTATCGGGACCGATAAGTAAGCAGTACGTC. This sequence joins TRBV19 and TRBJ2-7; either TRBD1 or TRBD2 may supply D (5 bases each). CDR1 and CDR2 (germline): LNHDA, SQIVND (reference sequence). This CDR3 is 15 amino acids long. The ends were cut back, 5 bases at V and 8 bases at J, with 22 bases in the middle.

This clonotype occurred many times. V is TRBV20-1 and J is TRBJ2-7, with 10 positions matching TRBD2. V was clipped by 1 base and J by 4 bases; unmatched bases: 4. Germline values: CDR1 DFQATT, CDR2 SNEGSKA (reference sequence). The CDR3 extends over 14 amino acids. CDR3 coding DNA: TGCAGTGCTAGAGTGCCTAGCGGGGGTTACGAGCAGTACTTC. Protein product: CSARVPSGGYEQYF.

The chain employs TRBV13 and TRBJ1-2; TRBD1 agrees at 8 bases. Trimming removed 5 bases from V and 8 bases from J; junction bases left unmatched: 16. In germline, CDR1 is PRHDT, CDR2 FYEKMQ (reference sequence). This CDR3 contains 16 residues. CDR3 loop: CASSLRGQGLSRGYTF. Written as DNA, the CDR3 is TGTGCCAGCAGCCTCAGAGGACAGGGCCTCTCTCGAGGCTACACCTTC.

The chain has TRBV24-1 and TRBJ2-1, with D unresolved. CDR1 and CDR2 from the germline V gene are KGHDR and SFDVKD. Trimming stripped 9 bases from V and 0 bases from J, with 8 bases between. The CDR3 extends over 13 amino acids. This chain's CDR3 is CATRASSYNEQFF. In nucleotides, the CDR3 is TGTGCCACCCGCGCGAGCTCCTACAATGAGCAGTTCTTC.

This clonotype was detected ten times or more. The chain employs TRBV12-3 or TRBV12-4 and TRBJ2-1, with D possibly TRBD2 on 7 matching bases. V was trimmed by 7 bases and J by 6 bases, leaving 19 bases between them. The CDR3 length is 15 residues. CDR3 loop: CASTSSGGGLNEQFF. The CDR3 DNA is TGTGCCAGCACCTCCTCTGGGGGGGGCCTCAATGAGCAGTTCTTC.

This clonotype has a handful of counts. In nucleotides, the CDR3 is TGTGCCAGCAGCCCTCACCTGGAGACCCAGTACTTC. Encoded protein: CASSPHLETQYF. The chain carries TRBV6-5 and TRBJ2-5; D is uncertain. CDR3 size: 12 residues. Trimming shortened V by 6 bases and J by 5 bases, and 10 bases separated the two germline ends. Germline V gives CDR1 MNHEY, CDR2 SVGAGI.